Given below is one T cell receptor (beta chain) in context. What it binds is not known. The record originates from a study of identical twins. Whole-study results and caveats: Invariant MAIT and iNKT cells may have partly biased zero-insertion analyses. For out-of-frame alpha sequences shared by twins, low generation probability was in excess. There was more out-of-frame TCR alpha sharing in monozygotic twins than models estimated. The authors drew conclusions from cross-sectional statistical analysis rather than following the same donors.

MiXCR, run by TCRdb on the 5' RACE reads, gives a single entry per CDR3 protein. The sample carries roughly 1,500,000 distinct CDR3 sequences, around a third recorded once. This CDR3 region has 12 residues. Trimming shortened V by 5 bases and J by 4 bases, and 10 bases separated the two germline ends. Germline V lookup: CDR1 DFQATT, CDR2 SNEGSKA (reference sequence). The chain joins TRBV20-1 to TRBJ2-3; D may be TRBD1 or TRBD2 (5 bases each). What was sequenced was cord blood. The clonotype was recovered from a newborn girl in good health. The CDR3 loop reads CSASGDPDTQYF. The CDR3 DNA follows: TGCAGTGCTTCCGGGGACCCAGATACGCAGTATTTT.